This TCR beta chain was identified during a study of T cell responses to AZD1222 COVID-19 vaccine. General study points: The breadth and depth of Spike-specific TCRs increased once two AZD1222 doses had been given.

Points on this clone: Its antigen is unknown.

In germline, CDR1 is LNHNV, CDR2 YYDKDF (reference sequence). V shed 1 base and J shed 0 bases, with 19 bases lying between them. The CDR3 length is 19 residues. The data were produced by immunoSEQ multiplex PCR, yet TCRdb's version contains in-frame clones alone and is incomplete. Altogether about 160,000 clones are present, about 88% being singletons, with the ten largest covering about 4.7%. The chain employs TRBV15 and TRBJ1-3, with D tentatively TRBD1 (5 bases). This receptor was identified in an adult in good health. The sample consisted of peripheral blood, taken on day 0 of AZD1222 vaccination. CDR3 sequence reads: CATSRGLTDSTLSGNTIYF. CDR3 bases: TGTGCCACCAGCAGAGGCCTGACAGATTCTACGCTCTCTGGAAACACCATATATTTT. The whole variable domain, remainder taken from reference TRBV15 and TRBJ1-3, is DAMVIQNPRYQVTQFGKPVTLSCSQTLNHNVMYWYQQKSSQAPKLLFHYYDKDFNNEADTPDNFQSRRPNTSFCFLDIRSPGLGDTAMYLCATSRGLTDSTLSGNTIYFGEGSWLTVV.